The rows below give T cell receptor beta chains drawn from one sample of a study of long-term antiretroviral therapy in people with HIV. TCRdb keeps only in-frame clones here, not all; method: immunoSEQ multiplex PCR. The sample includes about 22,000 clones, around 84% of them seen just once. This sample comprised unsorted PBMCs, obtained 1.3 years after starting antiretroviral therapy. The source of these receptors is a man between 60 and 75 years old with HIV. Both conserved end residues are part of each CDR3. D genes are given only for firm matches. For some rows the clone size is stated as once, few or many, or as a class when expanded; others skip it.

v_gene	j_gene	d_gene	abundance	CDR3nt	CDR3aa
TRBV4-1	TRBJ1-3	.	few	TGCGCCAGCAGGCCGATGATCTCTGGAAACACCATATATTTT	CASRPMISGNTIYF
TRBV5-5	TRBJ1-3	.	.	TGTGCCAGCAGCGCGACCGACCCACACTCTGGAAACACCATATATTTT	CASSATDPHSGNTIYF
TRBV2	TRBJ2-1	.	.	TGTGCCAGCACTGAGTCTTACAATGAGCAGTTCTTC	CASTESYNEQFF
TRBV9	TRBJ2-7	TRBD1	.	TGTGCCAGCAGCGGCGGACAGGGGGCGCGAATCTACGAGCAGTACTTC	CASSGGQGARIYEQYF
TRBV7-9	TRBJ2-1	TRBD1	.	TGTGCCAGCAGCTTAGTAGTCACAGGGGGCTCCGACAATGAGCAGTTCTTC	CASSLVVTGGSDNEQFF
TRBV7-8	TRBJ1-1	.	.	TGTGCCAGCAGCTTAAACCGGGACAAGCAAGAAGCTTTCTTT	CASSLNRDKQEAFF
TRBV5-4	TRBJ2-3	TRBD2	.	TGTGCCAGCAGCCGGGCAGCGGGGGCTAGCACAGATACGCAGTATTTT	CASSRAAGASTDTQYF
TRBV30	TRBJ1-1	TRBD1	.	TGTGCCTGGAGTACCCCGGGAGGGGGCTTCCTAGGGAACACTGAAGCTTTCTTT	CAWSTPGGGFLGNTEAFF
TRBV30	TRBJ2-7	.	.	TGTGCCTGGGGGGAACAGGGCTACGAGCAGTACTTC	CAWGEQGYEQYF
TRBV29-1	TRBJ2-7	TRBD2	once	TGCAGCGTTGTTCGCGGGGGAAGCTCCTACGAGCAGTACTTC	CSVVRGGSSYEQYF
TRBV5-4	TRBJ2-1	TRBD1	.	TGTGCCAGCAGCGGAGCCACAGGGGCCACCTACAATGAGCAGTTCTTC	CASSGATGATYNEQFF
TRBV10-2	TRBJ2-2	.	.	TGCGCCAGCAGTGAGTCGGGTGGGACGGTCACCGGGGAGCTGTTTTTT	CASSESGGTVTGELFF
TRBV18	TRBJ1-1	.	.	TGTGCCAGCTCACCACGTTTTGTGAGGGGAGGGACTGAAGCTTTCTTT	CASSPRFVRGGTEAFF
TRBV6-6	TRBJ2-3	.	.	TGTGCCAGCAGCCACTCTGGGGGCACAGATACGCAGTATTTT	CASSHSGGTDTQYF
TRBV6-5	TRBJ1-5	.	.	TGTGCCAGCAGCCCAGGGGTCTATAGCAATCAGCCCCAGCATTTT	CASSPGVYSNQPQHF
TRBV18	TRBJ2-4	TRBD1	.	TGTGCCAGCTCAACAGACAGGGACGAAAACATTCAGTACTTC	CASSTDRDENIQYF
TRBV7-2	TRBJ2-7	.	.	TGTGCCAGCAGCTTAGGGACAAGGCACGAGCAGTACTTC	CASSLGTRHEQYF
TRBV6-5	TRBJ2-7	.	once	TGTGCCAGCAGTTACTCGTCCTACGAGCAGTACTTC	CASSYSSYEQYF
TRBV30	TRBJ2-6	.	.	TGTGCCTGGAGTGCCGACTTAGCTGGGGCCAACGTCCTGACTTTC	CAWSADLAGANVLTF
TRBV6-6	TRBJ2-1	.	.	TGTGCCAGCAGTTCTCCGGACAAAATATACAATGAGCAGTTCTTC	CASSSPDKIYNEQFF
TRBV5-1	TRBJ1-2	TRBD1	.	TGCGCCAGCAGCTTGGCGGGACAGGGGGCGCAGACAGGTCTCGGCTACACCTTC	CASSLAGQGAQTGLGYTF
TRBV5-1	TRBJ2-7	TRBD1	.	TGCGCCAGCAGCTTGGGGGACAGGGGGCATGAGCAGTACTTC	CASSLGDRGHEQYF
TRBV7-9	TRBJ2-3	TRBD2	.	TGTGCCAGCAGTTTGACTAGCGGGGTCCAGGATACGCAGTATTTT	CASSLTSGVQDTQYF